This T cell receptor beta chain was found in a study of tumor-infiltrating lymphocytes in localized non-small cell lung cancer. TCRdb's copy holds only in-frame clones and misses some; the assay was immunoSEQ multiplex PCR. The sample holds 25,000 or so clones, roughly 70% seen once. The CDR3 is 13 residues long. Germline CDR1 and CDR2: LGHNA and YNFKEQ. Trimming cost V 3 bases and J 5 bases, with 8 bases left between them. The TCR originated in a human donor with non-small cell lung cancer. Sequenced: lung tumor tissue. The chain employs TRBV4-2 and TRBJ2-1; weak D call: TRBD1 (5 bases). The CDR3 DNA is TGTGCCAGCAGCCACCAGGGTCACAATGAGCAGTTCTTC. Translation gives CASSHQGHNEQFF.